This T cell receptor (beta chain) was sequenced for a study of blood T cell repertoires in COVID-19. Study at large: Spain, Italy and the United States supplied samples that represented acute and convalescent COVID-19. In each case, the material was cDNA or gDNA derived from T cells, B-cell-depleted T cells, or PBMCs.

As processed by the authors: Cell counts per sample came from amplifying reference gene primers. Produced via immunoSEQ multiplex PCR; TCRdb's table is partial and in-frame only. V and J calls and clone size are given by that table; D and trimming were obtained from the DNA. This sample carries around 200,000 clones, more than 70% of them seen once, and the ten largest clones take 2.5% to 3.5%. V was cut by 7 bases and J by 4 bases, with 5 bases left in between. Germline V gene data show CDR1 as SGHVS and CDR2 as FQNEAQ. The CDR3 runs 11 residues. This clonotype was obtained from a woman of 80 years or more with active or convalescent COVID-19. The chain uses TRBV7-8 and TRBJ2-1; D is unresolved. The sequenced material came from peripheral blood. Here the CDR3 reads CASTRYNEQFF. The DNA for the CDR3 is TGTGCCAGCACTAGGTACAATGAGCAGTTCTTC.